The 6 T cell receptor beta chains presented below share a single source sample, sequenced in a study of T cells after posttransplantation cyclophosphamide. The table came from immunoSEQ multiplex PCR; TCRdb's copy has only in-frame clones and leaves some out. The repertoire shows about 7,500 clones, none seen only once; the top ten take around 9.3%. A marrow graft followed busulfan-fludarabine conditioning, with cyclophosphamide on days +3 and +4. The specimen comprised PBMCs, sampled after allogeneic stem cell transplant with posttransplant cyclophosphamide. The source is a female patient aged 45 to 65 who received an allogeneic stem cell transplant from a related donor, was CMV-positive, and had no GVHD. Some T cells may have come from the graft donor.

This clone was seen repeatedly, ten times or more. The chain carries TRBV5-1 and TRBJ2-1; D possibly corresponds to TRBD1 (5 bases). This CDR3 is 14 amino acids long. Trimming took off 0 bases at V and 4 bases at J, with 8 bases between the two ends. Germline V gives CDR1 SGHRS, CDR2 YFSETQ. Written as DNA, the CDR3 is TGCGCCAGCAGCTTGGGAGACAGATACAATGAGCAGTTCTTC. Protein sequence: CASSLGDRYNEQFF.

This clone qualifies as medium-sized. The V call is TRBV27, the J call TRBJ2-1; 10 bases agree with TRBD2. The J segment lost 3 bases and the V segment lost 5 bases, leaving 7 bases of the junction unmatched. Germline-derived CDR1 and CDR2 are MNHEY and SMNVEV (reference sequence). The CDR3 extends over 16 amino acids. The DNA of the CDR3 is TGTGCCAGCAGTCCCAAGCGGGAGGGCTTCTACAATGAGCAGTTCTTC. It is translated as CASSPKREGFYNEQFF.

This clone occurred many times. J is TRBJ1-2 and V is TRBV20-1; D remains ambiguous. Trimming took 8 bases from V and 6 from J, leaving 13 bases between them. Germline-derived CDR1 and CDR2 are DFQATT and SNEGSKA (reference sequence). This CDR3 is 11 amino acids long. As DNA, the CDR3 is TGCAGTCCGAGGGTGGGCGATGGCTACACCTTC. Amino acid sequence: CSPRVGDGYTF.

In its sample, this clone was seen many times. This chain joins TRBV5-6 and TRBJ2-3; 7 bases are shared with TRBD2. The CDR3 is 14 amino acids. Trimming at V came to 4 bases and at J to 6 bases, leaving 8 bases not matched to a gene. Germline V gene sequence: CDR1 SGHDT, CDR2 YYEEEE. CDR3: CASSHAGARDTQYF. DNA of the CDR3: TGTGCCAGCAGCCATGCGGGAGCACGGGATACGCAGTATTTT. Combining the CDR3 with reference TRBV5-6 and TRBJ2-3 gives the whole variable domain DAGVTQSPTHLIKTRGQQVTLRCSPKSGHDTVSWYQQALGQGPQFIFQYYEEEERQRGNFPDRFSGHQFPNYSSELNVNALLLGDSALYLCASSHAGARDTQYFGPGTRLTVL.

This clone has ten or more counts. The V gene is TRBV30, the J gene TRBJ2-5; TRBD1 might be the D (5 bases). The germline V and J ends were trimmed by 2 bases and 5 bases, with 15 bases remaining between them. Germline V CDR1 and CDR2: GTSNPN, SVGIG (reference sequence). CDR3 length: 14 residues. The CDR3 DNA follows: TGTGCCTGGAGTATCCAGGGCGTTGGCGAGACCCAGTACTTC. This gives the protein CAWSIQGVGETQYF.

In this sample, this clone is medium-sized. The J gene is TRBJ1-5, the V gene TRBV10-3; 7 bases fit TRBD1. V lost 3 bases to trimming and J lost 3 bases; unmatched junction nucleotides: 8. CDR3 size: 16 residues. Germline loops: CDR1 ENHRY, CDR2 SYGVKD. The CDR3 spells CAISEHTGADNQPQHF. The CDR3 DNA is TGTGCCATCAGTGAACACACAGGGGCCGACAATCAGCCCCAGCATTTT.